This entry lists 6 T cell receptor beta chains sequenced from one sample in a study of T cell responses to AZD1222 COVID-19 vaccine. Here immunoSEQ multiplex PCR was the method, and the copy in TCRdb shows in-frame clones only, minus some. Here the sample spans over 150,000 clones, roughly nine tenths being singletons. Sequences were derived from peripheral blood, sampled 28 days after the second AZD1222 dose. All receptors come from an adult who received the AZD1222 COVID-19 vaccine.

CDR3 sequence reads: CASSLAPGWGRGASDTQYF. The CDR3 nucleotides are TGTGCCAGCAGCTTAGCCCCTGGCTGGGGGCGGGGGGCGTCGGATACGCAGTATTTT. The chain links TRBV7-9 to TRBJ2-3, with TRBD2 identical over 8 bases. Germline assignment: CDR1 SEHNR and CDR2 FQNEAQ (reference sequence). The CDR3 contains 19 residues. J was trimmed by 6 bases and V by 0 bases; bases with no gene match: 17.

The gene calls are TRBV27 and TRBJ2-1; D not resolved. V was trimmed by 6 bases and J by 14 bases, leaving 20 bases between them. The CDR3 spans 13 residues. Germline V gene lookup returns CDR1 MNHEY and CDR2 SMNVEV (reference sequence). As DNA, the CDR3 is TGTGCCAGCAGCGAGAGCTGGGGTCCAGAAAAGTTCTTC. Its translation is CASSESWGPEKFF.

This clone was counted once. The rearrangement links TRBV7-9 to TRBJ1-6; D call uncertain. V shed 2 bases and J shed 5 bases, with 19 bases lying between them. The germline V gene has CDR1 SEHNR and CDR2 FQNEAQ (reference sequence). The CDR3 runs to 18 residues. CDR3 protein: CASSLFVGPQNNNSPLHF. The CDR3 DNA reads as TGTGCCAGCAGCTTATTTGTCGGTCCGCAGAATAATAATTCACCCCTCCACTTT.

The chain combines TRBV5-4 with TRBJ1-2; 7 bases match TRBD1. The CDR3 sequence is 15 residues long. Looked up from germline, CDR1 is SGHNT and CDR2 is YYREEE (reference sequence). The V and J ends lost 1 base and 4 bases, in that order; junction bases with no gene match: 7. The CDR3 DNA is TGTGCCAGCAGCTTGCCAGGGGGGCACCGCTATGGCTACACCTTC. Amino acids: CASSLPGGHRYGYTF.

A few counts support this clone. V gene TRBV9 combines with J gene TRBJ1-2; D is perhaps TRBD1 (5 bases). Germline V gene data show CDR1 as SGDLS and CDR2 as YYNGEE. Between the trimmed V and J ends, which lost 0 bases and 3 bases, there was a span of 18 bases. CDR3 length: 17 amino acids. DNA of the CDR3: TGTGCCAGCAGCGTAGGGGGCGCCGGGACCTGGGACTATGGCTACACCTTC. Translating gives CASSVGGAGTWDYGYTF.

This chain joins TRBV19 and TRBJ2-7; D is possibly TRBD1 (6 bases). V dropped 3 bases and J dropped 0 bases, with 18 bases sitting between them. This CDR3 region has 17 residues. Germline-derived CDR1 and CDR2 are LNHDA and SQIVND (reference sequence). This chain's CDR3 is CASSIGSGTGNSYEQYF. For the CDR3, the DNA is TGTGCCAGTAGTATTGGGAGTGGTACAGGGAACTCCTACGAGCAGTACTTC.